The 22 T cell receptor beta chains reported below all come from one sample, sequenced in a study of blood T cell repertoires in COVID-19 (dated by TCRdb to 2020 to 2021). Libraries were built with the immunoSEQ multiplex PCR assay. This is the immuneACCESS table as TCRdb keeps it, with only in-frame sequences that have V and J called. A part of the clones is gone; compared with another copy, unresolved V genes explain less than half, and the rest is unexplained. The sample has about 110,000 clones on record, approximately 70% of them singletons. About 2% of the sample comes from the top ten. The sequencing sample was made of peripheral blood. Source of these receptors: a middle-aged woman with acute or convalescent COVID-19.

The chain carries TRBV24-1 and TRBJ2-5, with TRBD1 identical over 11 bases. Losses at the gene ends were 5 bases for V and 3 bases for J; bases not matched to a gene: 4. Germline V gives CDR1 KGHDR, CDR2 SFDVKD. The CDR3 has 15 amino acids. Here the CDR3 DNA reads TGTGCCACCAGTGCCAGGGACAGGGGGGAAGAGACCCAGTACTTC. This sequence encodes CATSARDRGEETQYF.

The CDR3 DNA is TGCGCCAGCAGCTTGGCCCATACAGGGTTCGGGGAGCTGTTTTTT. Amino acid sequence: CASSLAHTGFGELFF. The J gene is TRBJ2-2, the V gene TRBV5-1; the D gene is possibly TRBD1 (6 bases). This CDR3 comprises 15 residues. Between the trimmed V and J ends, which lost 0 bases and 7 bases, there was a span of 13 bases. CDR1 is SGHRS and CDR2 is YFSETQ in the germline V gene.

This sequence joins TRBV10-3 and TRBJ2-2; a weak D match, TRBD1 (6 bases). The CDR3 extends over 14 amino acids. CDR1 and CDR2 (germline): ENHRY, SYGVKD. Deletions cut 7 bases from V and 4 bases from J, with 13 bases between. CDR3 sequence reads: CAITRGATTGELFF. CDR3 DNA sequence: TGTGCCATCACCAGGGGAGCAACCACCGGGGAGCTGTTTTTT.

J is TRBJ1-1 and V is TRBV5-1, with D possibly being TRBD1 (6 bases). Germline V lookup: CDR1 SGHRS, CDR2 YFSETQ. This CDR3 has 14 residues. Trimming removed 7 bases at V and 1 base at J, with 14 bases between. In DNA form, the CDR3 reads TGCGCCAGCGGGGATAACAGGGAGAACACTGAAGCTTTCTTT. Protein sequence: CASGDNRENTEAFF.

This clone was detected only a few times. The CDR3 loop is CASSPTGNNSPLHF. CDR3 nucleotides: TGTGCCAGCAGCCCGACAGGGAATAATTCACCCCTCCACTTT. The chain is built from TRBV3-1 (or the pseudogene TRBV3-2) and TRBJ1-6; 7 bases map to TRBD1. V was clipped by 4 bases and J by 5 bases; unmatched bases: 2. The CDR3 has 14 amino acids. CDR1 and CDR2 from the germline V gene are LGHDT and YNNKEL (reference sequence).

Only one count was recorded for this clone. The chain couples TRBV5-1 to TRBJ2-7, with a possible D match to TRBD1 (6 bases). The germline CDR1 and CDR2 sequences are SGHRS and YFSETQ. The CDR3 has 16 residues. The V gene lost 0 bases and the J gene lost 0 bases, with 13 bases spanning the gap. The CDR3 reads CASSLAGVGGSYEQYF. CDR3 DNA sequence: TGCGCCAGCAGCTTGGCCGGGGTAGGGGGCTCCTACGAGCAGTACTTC.

CDR3 coding DNA: TGCGCCAGCAGCCAAGATCGTTATGAAAAACTGTTTTTT. This codes for CASSQDRYEKLFF. V is TRBV4-3 and J is TRBJ1-4; D is ambiguous. The V gene's germline CDR1 is LGHNA and CDR2 YSLEER. This CDR3 has 13 residues. V was clipped by 0 bases and J by 6 bases, with 5 bases between them.

The chain uses TRBV4-3 and TRBJ1-2, with D unclear. Germline V gene lookup returns CDR1 LGHNA and CDR2 YSLEER. V shed 6 bases and J shed 6 bases, with 20 bases lying between them. This CDR3 contains 15 residues. The CDR3 region has the DNA TGCGCCAGCAGTCGGAACTATGGCCCCGACCATGGCTACACCTTC. This translates into CASSRNYGPDHGYTF.

This clone was detected a few times. The CDR3 bases are TGTGCCAGCAGCTTAGCTCGGGGCACTGAAGCTTTCTTT. This sequence encodes CASSLARGTEAFF. The chain couples TRBV7-9 to TRBJ1-1; D gene uncertain. CDR1 SEHNR and CDR2 FQNEAQ come from the germline V gene (reference sequence). V dropped 0 bases and J dropped 4 bases, with 6 bases sitting between them. CDR3 length: 13 amino acids.

This rearrangement joins TRBV6-5 to TRBJ1-2; D ambiguous. Germline V gene sequence: CDR1 MNHEY, CDR2 SVGAGI. V was pared by 3 bases and J by 7 bases, with 12 bases between. The CDR3 is 13 residues long. CDR3 DNA: TGTGCCAGCAGTTATGTGCCGGAGGCTGGCTACACCTTC. As protein: CASSYVPEAGYTF.

The rearrangement links TRBV10-3 to TRBJ2-5; TRBD1 might be the D (6 bases). Deletions cut 9 bases from V and 5 bases from J, with 13 bases between. This CDR3 has 12 residues. In germline, CDR1 is ENHRY, CDR2 SYGVKD. CDR3 in amino acids: CAIQGLEETQYF. CDR3 coding DNA: TGTGCCATACAGGGTTTGGAGGAGACCCAGTACTTC.

This rearrangement joins TRBV5-1 to TRBJ1-1; a possible D gene is TRBD1 (5 bases). V gave up 4 bases and J gave up 6 bases, with 13 bases separating them. Germline-derived CDR1 and CDR2 are SGHRS and YFSETQ. The CDR3 is 13 residues long. This chain's CDR3 is CASSHPQVAEAFF. Written as DNA, the CDR3 is TGCGCCAGCAGCCACCCACAGGTCGCTGAAGCTTTCTTT.

The chain uses TRBV6-5 and TRBJ1-6; D is undetermined. The CDR3 is 14 residues long. Trimming pared 0 bases from V and 9 bases from J, leaving 9 bases between. CDR1 and CDR2 (germline): MNHEY, SVGAGI. The CDR3 DNA is TGTGCCAGCAGTTACTCGAAGCGGGCTTCACCCCTCCACTTT. Amino acids: CASSYSKRASPLHF.

The chain has TRBV6-6 and TRBJ1-4, with 9 bases identical to TRBD1. The length of the CDR3 is 17 residues. Unmatched junction bases numbered 12, after V lost 5 bases and J lost 5 bases. Germline V gene data show CDR1 as MNHNY and CDR2 as SVGAGI (reference sequence). The CDR3 DNA reads TGTGCCAGCAGTCCTGTAACCGGGACAGGGATGAATGAAAAACTGTTTTTT. The encoded protein is CASSPVTGTGMNEKLFF.

This chain uses TRBV6-5 with TRBJ2-3; tentative D call: TRBD2 (5 bases). V lost 2 bases and J lost 4, with 16 bases in between. CDR1 MNHEY and CDR2 SVGAGI come from the germline V gene. CDR3 length: 16 amino acids. The chain's CDR3 is CASSYHSALGADTQYF. Here the CDR3 DNA reads TGTGCCAGCAGTTACCATTCAGCCCTCGGGGCAGATACGCAGTATTTT.

The chain is built from TRBV9 and TRBJ1-2, with 7 bases identical to TRBD1. The germline gives CDR1 SGDLS, CDR2 YYNGEE. The CDR3 covers 16 residues. The V segment lost 0 bases and the J segment 7 bases; nucleotides outside the gene matches: 12. The CDR3 sequence is CASSVAVGGSEVGYTF. CDR3 in DNA: TGTGCCAGCAGCGTAGCTGTAGGGGGCTCTGAGGTTGGCTACACCTTC.

V usage is TRBV29-1 and J usage is TRBJ2-2, with D possibly matching TRBD2 (6 bases). In germline, CDR1 is SQVTM, CDR2 ANQGSEA. Trimming pared 1 base from V and 6 bases from J, leaving 12 bases between. The CDR3 length is 14 residues. The CDR3 protein is CSVEGVGGSGELFF. The DNA for the CDR3 is TGCAGCGTTGAAGGTGTCGGGGGATCCGGGGAGCTGTTTTTT.

The chain links TRBV19 to TRBJ1-1; D unresolved. Trimming removed 6 bases at V and 6 bases at J, with 23 bases between. The CDR3 has 16 residues. Germline CDR1 LNHDA, CDR2 SQIVND (reference sequence). The CDR3 bases are TGTGCCAGTAGCTCCATGGGCCTGGGCCCCCTCGCTGAAGCTTTCTTT. The encoded protein is CASSSMGLGPLAEAFF.

This clone was observed once. The V call is TRBV3-1 (or the pseudogene TRBV3-2), the J call TRBJ1-6, with D unclear. From germline, CDR1 is LGHDT and CDR2 YNNKEL (reference sequence). V dropped 1 base and J dropped 9 bases, with 7 bases sitting between them. The CDR3 contains 13 residues. The CDR3 DNA is TGTGCCAGCAGCCAAGTCGGCGGTTCACCCCTCCACTTT. As protein: CASSQVGGSPLHF.

This clone was detected only a few times. V usage is TRBV5-1 and J usage is TRBJ1-4; D is ambiguous. CDR1 is SGHRS, CDR2 YFSETQ, per germline. The V end was cut by 3 bases, the J end by 4 bases, with 4 bases between. The length of the CDR3 is 12 residues. The CDR3 is CASSSLNEKLFF. The CDR3 DNA reads TGCGCCAGCAGCTCACTTAATGAAAAACTGTTTTTT.

The chain is built from TRBV25-1 and TRBJ2-1; 8 nucleotides agree with TRBD2. The CDR3 totals 16 residues. With 2 bases clipped from V and 3 bases from J, the junction kept 6 bases outside the gene matches. Germline V gives CDR1 MGHDK, CDR2 SYGVNS. CDR3 in DNA: TGTGCCAGCAGTGAAGCGGGGGGCACGAGCTACAATGAGCAGTTCTTC. Translated, it gives CASSEAGGTSYNEQFF.

This clone was counted a few times. The chain combines TRBV19 with TRBJ1-6, with 7 bases fitting TRBD1. Germline values: CDR1 LNHDA, CDR2 SQIVND (reference sequence). The J segment lost 7 bases and the V segment lost 6 bases, leaving 6 bases of the junction unmatched. The CDR3 spans 14 residues. The CDR3 DNA reads as TGTGCCAGTAGGGATACAGGGGAAAATTCACCCCTCCACTTT. Translated, it gives CASRDTGENSPLHF. Together with reference TRBV19 and TRBJ1-6, the CDR3 gives the full variable domain: DGGITQSPKYLFRKEGQNVTLSCEQNLNHDAMYWYRQDPGQGLRLIYYSQIVNDFQKGDIAEGYSVSREKKESFPLTVTSAQKNPTAFYLCASRDTGENSPLHFGNGTRLTVT.